This T cell receptor beta chain was profiled in a study of blood T cell repertoires in COVID-19. Study-wide background: Donors in the United States, Italy and Spain gave samples during acute or convalescent COVID-19. T cells, B-cell-depleted T cells, or PBMCs supplied cDNA or gDNA.

The CDR3 length is 11 residues, termini included. Points on this clone: The conserved final phenylalanine or tryptophan is absent from the CDR3, which likely points to a read error. The DNA is left out, because the CDR3 cannot be placed on it with certainty; the CDR3 is given as TCRdb lists it.

The authors' processing: How many nucleated cells were present was estimated from reference gene primer amplification. The data were produced by immunoSEQ multiplex PCR, yet TCRdb's version contains in-frame clones alone and is incomplete. V, J and clone size are those of that table, while D and trimming were read from the DNA. The data contain 130,000 to 150,000 clones, more than 75% of them seen just once; the ten biggest clones take up approximately 4.6%. The chain employs TRBV12-3 or TRBV12-4 and TRBJ1-1; TRBD1 reflects the table's D call only, with no check against the DNA. The source material was peripheral blood. This sequence originates from a human donor in a cohort sampled during active COVID-19. CDR3 amino acids: CASSSGTGGYV.